The clone carrying this TCR beta chain was seen at least ten times. The antigen remains undetermined. Trimming cost V 3 bases and J 6 bases, with 15 bases left between them. This CDR3 spans 15 amino acids. Germline-derived CDR1 and CDR2 are MNHNS and SASEGT. As part of library construction, unique molecular identifiers were attached to individual cDNA molecules. TCRdb re-derived calls from the 5' RACE reads in MiXCR, one entry per CDR3 protein. The data contain about 18,000 distinct CDR3 sequences, approximately 6.1% of them seen just once; the ten biggest clones take up approximately 6.5%. These data are taken from a study of early T cells in non-severe SARS-CoV-2 infection. Findings of the study overall: Private and CD4 specificities were missed by VDJdb matching, which favored anti-spike CD8 responses.

The V call is TRBV6-1, the J call TRBJ2-1; D may match TRBD1 or TRBD2 (6 bases each). Sequencing was carried out using whole blood. The clonotype comes from an adult who was a healthcare worker with PCR-confirmed SARS-CoV-2 infection or an uninfected control (not recorded which). The CDR3, as DNA: TGTGCCAGCAGTGAGGCTCGAGGGGGAGGCAATGAGCAGTTCTTC. It translates to CASSEARGGGNEQFF.